This TCR beta chain was sequenced in a study of CD8 T cells in ankylosing spondylitis. Broader study findings: In ankylosing spondylitis patients, matched synovial fluid reportedly showed significant enrichment of disease-linked clones. A TCR beta motif made of about 8 highly homologous variants seemed typical of ankylosing spondylitis blood.

Each CDR3 protein is one row after TCRdb ran MiXCR on the 5' RACE reads. The profile shows roughly 150,000 distinct CDR3 sequences, about a third of them singletons. Details on this clonotype: Its antigen is undetermined.

This CDR3 has 10 residues. V was trimmed by 5 bases and J by 4 bases, leaving 5 bases between them. CDR1 SQVTM and CDR2 ANQGSEA come from the germline V gene. The chain employs TRBV29-1 and TRBJ1-1; D is unresolved. The sample taken for sequencing was synovial fluid, either unsorted or a sorted T cell fraction (not recorded which). The receptor comes from a male donor with ankylosing spondylitis. CDR3: CSVQITEAFF. The CDR3 nucleotides read TGCAGCGTTCAAATCACTGAAGCTTTCTTT.